Shown below are 8 T cell receptor beta chains from a single sample sequenced in a study of shared clonotypes between healthy human individuals. Profiled with immunoSEQ multiplex PCR; TCRdb holds only in-frame clones, not every one. This sample yields approximately 600,000 clones, of which 85% to 95% are seen a single time; 0.11% belongs to the top ten. CD8 cells regarded as naive lacked CD45RO, were positively chosen for CCR7, and omitted terminally differentiated effector memory CD45RA+ cells. The sequencing input was naive CD8+ T cells sorted from blood. These receptors were taken from a woman aged 25 to 39 in good health.

This sequence joins TRBV23-1 and TRBJ2-5, with D possibly TRBD2 on 5 matching bases. The better agreement between TRBJ2-7 and the DNA end casts doubt on the J call. TRBV23-1 is annotated as an ORF whose role is uncertain. This CDR3 has 14 amino acids. CDR3 DNA: TGCGCCAGCAGCTATCTAGAGGGTGGGTACGAGCAGTACTTC. It codes for CASSYLEGGYEQYF.

This sequence joins TRBV27 and TRBJ1-1; unclear D gene. CDR3 size: 14 residues. Per the germline V gene, CDR1 is MNHEY and CDR2 is SMNVEV (reference sequence). The germline V and J ends were trimmed by 0 bases and 3 bases, with 8 bases remaining between them. The CDR3: CASSLSGSHTEAFF. Written as DNA, the CDR3 is TGTGCCAGCAGTTTATCCGGCAGCCACACTGAAGCTTTCTTT.

This clone was counted a single time. The rearrangement uses TRBV27 and TRBJ2-1, with D maybe TRBD1 (6 bases). The CDR3 has 15 residues. Looked up from germline, CDR1 is MNHEY and CDR2 is SMNVEV (reference sequence). V gave up 0 bases and J gave up 9 bases, with 15 bases separating them. The CDR3 DNA follows: TGTGCCAGCAGTTTATCTGGGGGCCACATCAGTGAGCAGTTCTTC. This sequence encodes CASSLSGGHISEQFF.

V usage is TRBV5-4 and J usage is TRBJ2-7; D tentatively fits TRBD1 or TRBD2 (5 bases each). Germline CDR1 SGHNT, CDR2 YYREEE (reference sequence). Trimming removed 3 bases from V and 3 bases from J, with 10 bases in between. There are 13 residues in the CDR3. The CDR3, as DNA: TGTGCCAGCAGCTGGGGACGGAACTACGAGCAGTACTTC. Protein: CASSWGRNYEQYF. Together with reference TRBV5-4 and TRBJ2-7, the CDR3 gives the full variable domain: ETGVTQSPTHLIKTRGQQVTLRCSSQSGHNTVSWYQQALGQGPQFIFQYYREEENGRGNFPPRFSGLQFPNYSSELNVNALELDDSALYLCASSWGRNYEQYFGPGTRLTVT.

The CDR3 nucleotides read TGTGCCAGCAGTCGCCGGGACGGGAATTCACCCCTCCACTTT. Amino acid sequence: CASSRRDGNSPLHF. V usage is TRBV27 and J usage is TRBJ1-6, with D perhaps matching TRBD1 (5 bases). The CDR3 is made up of 14 amino acids. Germline lookup yields CDR1 MNHEY and CDR2 SMNVEV (reference sequence). V was trimmed by 5 bases and J by 7 bases, leaving 12 bases between them.

This clone was detected only a few times. The rearrangement uses TRBV27 and TRBJ1-5; D is ambiguous. V shed 6 bases and J shed 0 bases, with 9 bases lying between them. The CDR3 is 14 amino acids. Germline lookup yields CDR1 MNHEY and CDR2 SMNVEV (reference sequence). CDR3 region: CASSPGSSNQPQHF. CDR3 in DNA: TGTGCCAGCAGCCCGGGGTCTAGCAATCAGCCCCAGCATTTT.

This chain uses TRBV9 with TRBJ2-3; TRBD1 is a possible D gene (5 bases). Trimming cost V 3 bases and J 0 bases, with 11 bases left between them. CDR3 length: 15 amino acids. Germline-derived CDR1 and CDR2 are SGDLS and YYNGEE. The CDR3 sequence is CASSEIGQSTDTQYF. The CDR3 region has the DNA TGTGCCAGCAGCGAAATTGGACAAAGCACAGATACGCAGTATTTT.

This clone came up a few times. The gene calls are TRBV27 and TRBJ2-7, with 7 nucleotides matching TRBD2. V lost 4 bases to trimming and J lost 3 bases; unmatched junction nucleotides: 3. CDR3 length equals 13 residues. Germline assignment: CDR1 MNHEY and CDR2 SMNVEV (reference sequence). This CDR3 reads CASSSWEGYEQYF. CDR3 in DNA: TGTGCCAGCAGTTCCTGGGAGGGCTACGAGCAGTACTTC.